The text below deals with one TCR beta chain. This CDR3 region has 13 residues. Germline values: CDR1 SGHDT, CDR2 YYEEEE. The germline V and J ends were trimmed by 3 bases and 7 bases, with 13 bases remaining between them. In the source study's methods: Nucleated cell counts were estimated from reference gene primer amplification. TCRdb's table, derived via immunoSEQ multiplex PCR, lists solely in-frame clones and lacks some. V, J and clone size reflect that table, while D and trimming were determined from the DNA. The table shows 200,000 to 300,000 clones, with 80% to 90% occurring only once. These data come from a study of blood T cell repertoires in COVID-19. Study information: COVID-19 samples, acute and convalescent, were from the United States, Italy and Spain. T cells, B-cell-depleted T cells, or PBMCs provided the cDNA or gDNA that served as material.

The receptor was isolated from a man older than 75 with acute or convalescent COVID-19. This sequence joins TRBV5-6 and TRBJ1-2, with a weak D call TRBD1 (6 bases). The material sequenced was peripheral blood. The CDR3 DNA reads TGTGCCAGCAGCTCCGTCACAGGGCTTGGCTACACCTTC. It codes for CASSSVTGLGYTF.